This TCR beta chain was captured by sequencing in a study of HIV-infected children after antiretroviral therapy interruption. Indicated treatment: PENTA 11 planned treatment interruption arm or continuous ART arm. Only samples with at least 5 million viable PBMCs qualified. Germline loops: CDR1 SQVTM, CDR2 ANQGSEA. Trimming cost V 6 bases and J 4 bases; bases outside gene matches: 9. The CDR3 has 14 amino acids. This clonotype showed up many times. The TCR library was built from RNA with a 3' RACE protocol and unique molecular identifiers. TCRdb re-called the 3' RACE reads with MiXCR, one entry per CDR3 protein. The table has around 50,000 distinct CDR3 sequences, roughly 4.5% seen once.

The rearrangement links TRBV29-1 to TRBJ1-1, with 9 positions matching TRBD1. This specimen was CD45RA+ CD4+ T cells from PBMCs, pooled from several time points, taken from a donor given antiretroviral therapy, either interrupted or continuous. Subset given: naive CD4+ CD45RA+ CD45RO- T cells. This TCR came from a pool of human donors with HIV. CDR3 amino acids: CSVTDTGGATEAFF. CDR3 DNA: TGCAGCGTGACGGACACAGGGGGCGCCACTGAAGCTTTCTTT.